What follows is one T cell receptor beta chain and its context. What it recognizes is unknown. Using immunoSEQ multiplex PCR, the repertoire was profiled, and TCRdb retains in-frame clones only, with some absent. The profile covers around 53,000 clones, with approximately 50% appearing a single time and 24% taken by the ten largest. This sample stems from a study of cytotoxic CD8 clonotypes in ibrutinib-treated CLL. Background on the study: The study recorded mean values of 255,043 productive templates and tens of thousands of productive rearrangements per sample. Study findings and constraints: Under treatment, the uncommon public clonotypes either contracted or remained stable. In comparison with age-matched healthy donors, baseline clonality was higher and tracked circulating CD8+ T-cell counts.

In germline, CDR1 is SGHNT, CDR2 YENEEA. The length of the CDR3 is 15 residues. Trimming removed 5 bases from V and 5 bases from J, with 18 bases in between. The receptor was isolated from a human donor with chronic lymphocytic leukemia. The sequenced sample was PBMCs, obtained at disease progression, from a patient treated with ibrutinib. The chain links TRBV11-3 to TRBJ1-2; a possible D gene is TRBD1 (6 bases). The CDR3 reads CASSQRTAGSYGYTF. The CDR3, as DNA: TGTGCCAGCAGCCAGCGGACAGCCGGATCTTATGGCTACACCTTC.